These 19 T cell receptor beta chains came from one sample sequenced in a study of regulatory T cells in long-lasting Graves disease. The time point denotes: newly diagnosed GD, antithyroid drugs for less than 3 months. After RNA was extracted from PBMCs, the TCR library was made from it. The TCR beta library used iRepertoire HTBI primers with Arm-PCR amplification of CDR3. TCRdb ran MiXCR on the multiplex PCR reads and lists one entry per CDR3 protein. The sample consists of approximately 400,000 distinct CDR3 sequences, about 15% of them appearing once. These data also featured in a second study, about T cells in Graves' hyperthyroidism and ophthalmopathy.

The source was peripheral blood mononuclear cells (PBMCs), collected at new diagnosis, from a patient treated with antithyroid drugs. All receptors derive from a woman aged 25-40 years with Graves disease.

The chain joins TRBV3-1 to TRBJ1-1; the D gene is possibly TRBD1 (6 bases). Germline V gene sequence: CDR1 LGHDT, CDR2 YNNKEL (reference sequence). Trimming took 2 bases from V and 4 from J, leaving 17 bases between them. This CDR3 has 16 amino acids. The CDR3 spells CASSQNFGGPVTEAFF. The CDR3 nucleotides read TGTGCCAGCAGCCAAAATTTTGGGGGGCCCGTCACTGAAGCTTTCTTT.

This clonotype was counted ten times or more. In nucleotides, the CDR3 is TGCAGCGCCTGTCCGTCCGGGGGCTCTAAAAGTGGGTACGAGCAGTACTTC. It is translated as CSACPSGGSKSGYEQYF. V usage is TRBV29-1 and J usage is TRBJ2-7; D tentatively reads TRBD1 or TRBD2 (6 bases each). CDR1 is SQVTM and CDR2 is ANQGSEA in the germline V gene. The CDR3 consists of 17 residues. V was cut by 7 bases and J by 4 bases, with 29 bases left in between.

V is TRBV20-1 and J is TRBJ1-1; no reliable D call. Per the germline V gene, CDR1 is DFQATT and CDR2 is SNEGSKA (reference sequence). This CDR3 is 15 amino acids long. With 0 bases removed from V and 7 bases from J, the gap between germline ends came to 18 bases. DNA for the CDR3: TGCAGTGCTAGAGATTATGCCTATTCGCGGGGTGAAGCTTTCTTT. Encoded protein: CSARDYAYSRGEAFF.

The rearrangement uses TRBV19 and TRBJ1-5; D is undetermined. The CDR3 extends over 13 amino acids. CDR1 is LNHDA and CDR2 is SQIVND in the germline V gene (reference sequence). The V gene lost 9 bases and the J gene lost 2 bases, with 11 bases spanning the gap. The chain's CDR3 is CASAIWGNQPQHF. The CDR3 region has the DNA TGTGCCAGCGCAATCTGGGGCAATCAGCCCCAGCATTTT.

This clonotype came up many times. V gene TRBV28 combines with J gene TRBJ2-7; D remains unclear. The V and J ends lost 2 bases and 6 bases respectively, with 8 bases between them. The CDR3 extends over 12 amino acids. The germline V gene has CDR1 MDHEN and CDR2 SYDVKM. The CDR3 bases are TGTGCCAGCAGTTTAAGTCCCTCCGAGCAGTACTTC. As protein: CASSLSPSEQYF.

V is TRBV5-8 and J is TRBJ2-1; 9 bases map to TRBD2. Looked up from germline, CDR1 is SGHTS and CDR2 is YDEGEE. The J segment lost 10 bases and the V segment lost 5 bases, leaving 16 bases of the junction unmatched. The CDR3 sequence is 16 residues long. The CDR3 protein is CASSPGGSGRLWEQFF. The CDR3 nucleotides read TGTGCCAGCAGTCCGGGAGGTAGCGGGAGACTTTGGGAGCAGTTCTTC.

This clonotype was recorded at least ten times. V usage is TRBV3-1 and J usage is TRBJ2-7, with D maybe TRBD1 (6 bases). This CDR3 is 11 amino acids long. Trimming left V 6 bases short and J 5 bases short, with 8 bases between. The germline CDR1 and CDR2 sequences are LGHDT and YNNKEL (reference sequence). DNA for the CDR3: TGTGCCAGCAGAAACAGGGACGAGCAGTACTTC. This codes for CASRNRDEQYF.

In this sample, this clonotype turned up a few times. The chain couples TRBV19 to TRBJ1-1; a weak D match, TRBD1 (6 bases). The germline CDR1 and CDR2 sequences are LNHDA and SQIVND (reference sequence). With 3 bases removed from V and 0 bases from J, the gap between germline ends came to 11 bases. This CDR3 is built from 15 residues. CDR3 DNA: TGTGCCAGTAGTATTGGGGGGGCGTTGAACACTGAAGCTTTCTTT. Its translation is CASSIGGALNTEAFF.

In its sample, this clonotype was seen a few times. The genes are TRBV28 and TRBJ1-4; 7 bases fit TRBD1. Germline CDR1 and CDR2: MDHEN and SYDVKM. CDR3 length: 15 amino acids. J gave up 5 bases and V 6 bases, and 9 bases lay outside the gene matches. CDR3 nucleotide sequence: TGTGCCAGCAGGGAACCGGGACAGACAAATGAAAAACTGTTTTTT. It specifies CASREPGQTNEKLFF. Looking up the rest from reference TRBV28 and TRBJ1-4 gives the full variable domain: DVKVTQSSRYLVKRTGEKVFLECVQDMDHENMFWYRQDPGLGLRLIYFSYDVKMKEKGDIPEGYSVSREKKERFSLILESASTNQTSMYLCASREPGQTNEKLFFGSGTQLSVL.

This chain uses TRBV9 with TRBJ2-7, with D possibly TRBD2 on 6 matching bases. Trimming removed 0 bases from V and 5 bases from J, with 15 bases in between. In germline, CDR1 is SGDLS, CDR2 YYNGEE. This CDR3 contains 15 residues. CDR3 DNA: TGTGCCAGCAGCGTAGAAACAGGAGGGACTGACGAGCAGTACTTC. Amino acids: CASSVETGGTDEQYF. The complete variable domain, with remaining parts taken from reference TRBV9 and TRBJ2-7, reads DSGVTQTPKHLITATGQRVTLRCSPRSGDLSVYWYQQSLDQGLQFLIQYYNGEERAKGNILERFSAQQFPDLHSELNLSSLELGDSALYFCASSVETGGTDEQYFGPGTRLTVT.

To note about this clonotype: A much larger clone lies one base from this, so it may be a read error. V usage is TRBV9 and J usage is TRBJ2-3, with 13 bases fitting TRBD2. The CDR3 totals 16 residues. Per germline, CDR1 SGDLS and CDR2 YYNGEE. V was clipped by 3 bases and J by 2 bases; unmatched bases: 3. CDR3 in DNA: TGTGCCAGCAGCGCAGGACTAGCGGGAGACACAGATACGCAGTATTTT. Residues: CASSAGLAGDTDTQYF.

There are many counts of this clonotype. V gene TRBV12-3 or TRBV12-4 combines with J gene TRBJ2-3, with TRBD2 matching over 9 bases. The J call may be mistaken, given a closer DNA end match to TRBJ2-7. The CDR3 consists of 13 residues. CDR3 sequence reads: CASSWTSAYEQYF. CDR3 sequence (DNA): TGTGCCAGCAGTTGGACTAGCGCCTACGAGCAGTACTTC.

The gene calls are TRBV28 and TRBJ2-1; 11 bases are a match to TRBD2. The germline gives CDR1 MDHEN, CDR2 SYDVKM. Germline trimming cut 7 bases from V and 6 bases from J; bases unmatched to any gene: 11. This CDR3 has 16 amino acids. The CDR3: CASTTGELAGANEQFF. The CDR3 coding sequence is TGTGCCAGCACCACTGGAGAACTAGCGGGAGCCAATGAGCAGTTCTTC.

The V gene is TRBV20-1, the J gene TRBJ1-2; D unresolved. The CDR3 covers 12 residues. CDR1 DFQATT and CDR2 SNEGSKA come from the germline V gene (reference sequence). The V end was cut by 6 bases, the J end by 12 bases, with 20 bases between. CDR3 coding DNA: TGCAGTGCCAGGAGGGAGGCCCGTGTCCACACCTTC. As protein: CSARREARVHTF.

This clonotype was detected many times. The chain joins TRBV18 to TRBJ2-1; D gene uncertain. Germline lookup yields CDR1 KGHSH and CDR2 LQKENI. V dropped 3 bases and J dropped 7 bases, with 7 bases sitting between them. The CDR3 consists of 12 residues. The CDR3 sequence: CASSPQVNEQFF. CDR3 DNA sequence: TGTGCCAGCTCACCTCAGGTGAATGAGCAGTTCTTC.

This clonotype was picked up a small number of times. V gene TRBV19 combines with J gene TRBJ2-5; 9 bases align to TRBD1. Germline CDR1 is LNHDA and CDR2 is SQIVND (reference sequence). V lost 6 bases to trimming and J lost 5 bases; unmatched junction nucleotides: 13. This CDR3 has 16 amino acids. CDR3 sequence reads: CASSVTAGTGRETQYF. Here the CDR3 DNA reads TGTGCCAGTAGCGTAACGGCCGGGACAGGGCGGGAGACCCAGTACTTC.

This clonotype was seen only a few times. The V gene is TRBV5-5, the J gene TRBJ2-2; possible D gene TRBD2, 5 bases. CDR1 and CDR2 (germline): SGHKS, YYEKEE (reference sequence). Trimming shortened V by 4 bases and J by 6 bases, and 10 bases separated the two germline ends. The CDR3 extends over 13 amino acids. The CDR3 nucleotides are TGTGCCAGCAGCATTACCGGGGCCGGGGAGCTGTTTTTT. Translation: CASSITGAGELFF.

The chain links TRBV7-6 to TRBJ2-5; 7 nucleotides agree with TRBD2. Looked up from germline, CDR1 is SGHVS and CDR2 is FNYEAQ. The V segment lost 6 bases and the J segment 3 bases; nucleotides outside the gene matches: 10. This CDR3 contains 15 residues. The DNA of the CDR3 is TGTGCCAGCAGTCCGACGGTGCTAGCGGAAGAGACCCAGTACTTC. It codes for CASSPTVLAEETQYF.

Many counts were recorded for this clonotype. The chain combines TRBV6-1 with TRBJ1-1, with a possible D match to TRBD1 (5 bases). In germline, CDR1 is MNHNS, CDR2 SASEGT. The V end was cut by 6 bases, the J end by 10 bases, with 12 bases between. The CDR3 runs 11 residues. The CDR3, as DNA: TGTGCCAGCAGCGACAGCTTTGGAGCTTTCTTT. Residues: CASSDSFGAFF.